The source of this T cell receptor beta chain is a study of T cell repertoires in cytomegalovirus infection. Study at large: Indicated by public TCR beta signatures were CMV infection and matching HLA type. Study findings and constraints: Using cumulative public TCR beta family frequency, the authors identified those who carried CMV together with the relevant HLA.

The table lists this clonotype with a few counts. Antigen unknown. With 0 bases removed from V and 8 bases from J, the gap between germline ends came to 13 bases. The CDR3 is 14 residues long. Per the germline V gene, CDR1 is SEHNR and CDR2 is FQNEAQ (reference sequence). MiXCR was run by TCRdb on the reads, yielding one entry per CDR3 protein. The data contain 830,000 or so distinct CDR3 sequences, less than 35% of them seen just once; the ten biggest clones take up 9.5% to 15%. Source: cultured CD8+ T cells from PBMCs, taken from culture after CMV antigen stimulation. The chain uses TRBV7-9 and TRBJ1-2; D is possibly TRBD1 (6 bases). The clonotype comes from a human donor in good health (CMV status not recorded). Some clones in this sample may be carry-over from other donors' samples. The CDR3 DNA follows: TGTGCCAGCAGCTTAGCGGTGCAGGGGAAGGGCTACACCTTC. It codes for CASSLAVQGKGYTF.